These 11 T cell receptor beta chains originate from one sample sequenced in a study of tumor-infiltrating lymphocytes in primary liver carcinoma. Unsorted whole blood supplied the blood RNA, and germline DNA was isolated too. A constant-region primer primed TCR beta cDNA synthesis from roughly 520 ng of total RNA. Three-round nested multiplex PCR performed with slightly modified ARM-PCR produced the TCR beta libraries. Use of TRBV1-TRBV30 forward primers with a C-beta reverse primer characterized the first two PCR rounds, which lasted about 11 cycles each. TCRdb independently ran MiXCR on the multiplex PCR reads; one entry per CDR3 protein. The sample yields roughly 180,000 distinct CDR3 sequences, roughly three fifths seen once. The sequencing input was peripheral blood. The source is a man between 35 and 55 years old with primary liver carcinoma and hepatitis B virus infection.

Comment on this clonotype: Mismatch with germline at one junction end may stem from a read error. CDR3: CSVEDAAGAPEELFF. The CDR3 nucleotides are TGCAGCGTCGAAGACGCCGCGGGAGCCCCCGAGGAACTGTTTTTT. The chain couples TRBV29-1 to TRBJ2-2, with 7 bases aligning to TRBD2. Germline lookup yields CDR1 SQVTM and CDR2 ANQGSEA. The CDR3 length is 15 residues.

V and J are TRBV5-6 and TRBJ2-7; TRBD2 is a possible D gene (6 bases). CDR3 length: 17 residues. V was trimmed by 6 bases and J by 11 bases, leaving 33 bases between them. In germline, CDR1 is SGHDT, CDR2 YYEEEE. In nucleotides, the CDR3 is TGTGCCAGCACCGGGGAGGTGGATATAGATCTCACGCCCATGGAGTACTTC. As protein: CASTGEVDIDLTPMEYF.

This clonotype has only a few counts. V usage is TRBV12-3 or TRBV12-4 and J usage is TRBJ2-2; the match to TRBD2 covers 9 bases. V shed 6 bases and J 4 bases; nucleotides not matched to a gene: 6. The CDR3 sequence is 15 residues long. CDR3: CASSPAGGITGELFF. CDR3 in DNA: TGTGCCAGCAGCCCAGCGGGAGGAATCACCGGGGAGCTGTTTTTT.

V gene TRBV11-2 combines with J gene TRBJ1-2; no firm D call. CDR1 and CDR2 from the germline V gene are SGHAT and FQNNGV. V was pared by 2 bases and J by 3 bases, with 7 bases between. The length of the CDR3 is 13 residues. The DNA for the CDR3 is TGTGCCAGCAGCTTATCCACTGACTATGGCTACACCTTC. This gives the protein CASSLSTDYGYTF.

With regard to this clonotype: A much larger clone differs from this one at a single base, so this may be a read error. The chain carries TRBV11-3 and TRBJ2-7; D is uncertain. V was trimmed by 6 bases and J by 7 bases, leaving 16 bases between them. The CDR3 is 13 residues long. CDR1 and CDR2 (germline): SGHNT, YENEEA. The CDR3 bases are TGTGCCAGCAGGGGCCGCCATGTTAAGGAGCAGTACTTC. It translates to CASRGRHVKEQYF. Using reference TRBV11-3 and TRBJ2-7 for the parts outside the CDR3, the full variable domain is EAGVVQSPRYKIIEKKQPVAFWCNPISGHNTLYWYLQNLGQGPELLIRYENEEAVDDSQLPKDRFSAERLKGVDSTLKIQPAELGDSAVYLCASRGRHVKEQYFGPGTRLTVT.

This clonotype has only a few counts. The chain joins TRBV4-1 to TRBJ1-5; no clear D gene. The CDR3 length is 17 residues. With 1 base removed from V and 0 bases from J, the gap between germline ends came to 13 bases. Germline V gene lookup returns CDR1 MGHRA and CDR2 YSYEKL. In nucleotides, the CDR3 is TGCGCCAGCAGCCAAGGAGTCGACCCGCTTAGCAATCAGCCCCAGCATTTT. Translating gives CASSQGVDPLSNQPQHF.

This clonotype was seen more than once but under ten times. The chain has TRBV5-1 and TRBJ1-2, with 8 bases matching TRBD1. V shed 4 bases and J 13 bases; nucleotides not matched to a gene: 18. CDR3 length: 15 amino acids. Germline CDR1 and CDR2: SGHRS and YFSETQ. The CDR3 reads CASSPPDRAFESSTF. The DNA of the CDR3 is TGCGCCAGCAGCCCCCCGGACAGGGCCTTTGAGTCCTCCACCTTC.

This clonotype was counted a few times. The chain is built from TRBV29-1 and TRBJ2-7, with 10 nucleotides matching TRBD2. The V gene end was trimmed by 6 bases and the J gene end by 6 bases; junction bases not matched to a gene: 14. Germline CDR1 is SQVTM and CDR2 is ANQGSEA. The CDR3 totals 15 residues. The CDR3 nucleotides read TGCAGCGTCGGACTGAGTTCTAGCGGGAGTTCCGAGCAGTACTTC. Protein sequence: CSVGLSSSGSSEQYF.

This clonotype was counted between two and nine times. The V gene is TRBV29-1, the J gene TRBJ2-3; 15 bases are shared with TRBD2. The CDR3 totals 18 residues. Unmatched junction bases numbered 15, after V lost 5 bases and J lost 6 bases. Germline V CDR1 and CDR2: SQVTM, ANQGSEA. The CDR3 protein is CSVTRPGLAGGLSDTQYF. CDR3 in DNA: TGCAGCGTTACCCGCCCCGGACTAGCGGGAGGGCTCTCGGATACGCAGTATTTT.

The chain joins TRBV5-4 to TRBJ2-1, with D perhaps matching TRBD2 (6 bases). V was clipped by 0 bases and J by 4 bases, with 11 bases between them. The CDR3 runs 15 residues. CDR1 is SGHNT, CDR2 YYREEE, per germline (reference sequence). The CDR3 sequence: CASSLAGGTYNEQFF. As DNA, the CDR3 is TGTGCCAGCAGCTTGGCTGGGGGGACTTACAATGAGCAGTTCTTC.

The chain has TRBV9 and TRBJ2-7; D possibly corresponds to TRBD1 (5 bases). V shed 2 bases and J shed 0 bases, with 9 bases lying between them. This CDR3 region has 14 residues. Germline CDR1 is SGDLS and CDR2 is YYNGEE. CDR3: CASSVLTDSYEQYF. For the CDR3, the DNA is TGTGCCAGCAGCGTTTTGACAGACTCCTACGAGCAGTACTTC.